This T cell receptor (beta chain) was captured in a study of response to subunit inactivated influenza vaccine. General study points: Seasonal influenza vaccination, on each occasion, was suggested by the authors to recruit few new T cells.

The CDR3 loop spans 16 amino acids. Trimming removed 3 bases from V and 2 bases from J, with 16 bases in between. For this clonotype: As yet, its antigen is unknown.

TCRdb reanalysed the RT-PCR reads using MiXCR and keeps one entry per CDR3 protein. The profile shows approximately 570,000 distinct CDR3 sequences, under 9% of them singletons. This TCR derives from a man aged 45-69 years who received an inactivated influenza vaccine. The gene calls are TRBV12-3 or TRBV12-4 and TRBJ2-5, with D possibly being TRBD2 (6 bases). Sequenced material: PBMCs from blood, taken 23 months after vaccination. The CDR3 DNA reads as TGTGCCAGCAGTTTTGGTAGTAGCGGCCAACAAGAGACCCAGTACTTC. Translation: CASSFGSSGQQETQYF.